These T cell receptor beta chains were read from a single sample in a study of breast tumors, draining lymph nodes, adjacent tissues. TCRdb processed the multiplex PCR reads anew with MiXCR; each CDR3 protein has one entry. The sample holds under 15,000 distinct CDR3 sequences; under 40% are singletons and the top ten take roughly 15%. The sample consisted of breast tumor tissue. The source of these receptors is a female donor with breast cancer. Some clones in this sample may be carry-over from other donors' samples. CDR3s leave out the opening cysteine and the closing phenylalanine or tryptophan.

>TRBV19|TRBJ2-7
ASSLERSYERY
>TRBV7-9|TRBJ2-1
ASSFPGEQF
>TRBV19|TRBJ1-2
ASSTRTGGDPGGGYT
>TRBV19|TRBJ1-5
ASTGQRLNQPQH
>TRBV7-3|TRBJ2-1
ASSFDLGVDEQF
>TRBV27|TRBJ1-4
ASSVATNEKLF
>TRBV10-2|TRBJ2-7
ASIRTDGEQY
>TRBV28|TRBJ1-2
ASSLGYDRAYGYT
>TRBV20-1|TRBJ2-5
SAIPSETQY
>TRBV12-3/TRBV12-4|TRBJ1-5
ASSRTGGQPQH
>TRBV19|TRBJ1-4
ASSIGGEKLF
>TRBV2|TRBJ2-2
ASMRHAGELF
>TRBV9|TRBJ1-6
ASSPQDRANSPLH
>TRBV4-1|TRBJ2-3
ASSQVEATDTQY